A selection of T cell receptor beta chains follows, all from one sample in a study of cytomegalovirus exposure and HLA in healthy donors. TCRdb keeps only in-frame clones here, not all; method: immunoSEQ multiplex PCR. The data contain over 150,000 clones, around 90% of them singletons. Sequencing was performed on PBMCs. These receptors were collected from a woman aged 18-35 years in good health and CMV-seropositive. The CDR3 runs from the conserved cysteine through the conserved F or W. The D gene is left open where the match is weak.

16	TRBV28	TRBJ2-5	NA	CASSFGQGLAQETQYF	TGTGCCAGCAGCTTTGGACAGGGACTAGCCCAAGAGACCCAGTACTTC
14	TRBV7-9	TRBJ2-7	NA	CASSLVQRSYEQYF	TGTGCCAGCAGCTTAGTGCAGCGAAGCTACGAGCAGTACTTC
15	TRBV11-2	TRBJ1-1	NA	CASSLRNRVKTEAFF	TGTGCCAGCAGCTTAAGAAACAGGGTAAAGACTGAAGCTTTCTTT
15	TRBV28	TRBJ2-7	NA	CASRMDQGFSYEQYF	TGTGCCAGCAGGATGGATCAGGGTTTCTCCTACGAGCAGTACTTC
15	TRBV7-9	TRBJ2-7	TRBD2	CASSAASGRSYEQYF	TGTGCCAGCAGCGCGGCTAGCGGGCGCTCCTACGAGCAGTACTTC
16	TRBV9	TRBJ2-4	TRBD2	CASSVSAGTSLDIQYF	TGTGCCAGCAGCGTATCCGCCGGGACTAGCCTAGACATTCAGTACTTC
17	TRBV4-3	TRBJ2-3	TRBD2	CASSQDSGSRGTDTQYF	TGCGCCAGCAGCCAAGATAGCGGGAGTCGCGGCACAGATACGCAGTATTTT
15	TRBV27	TRBJ2-7	TRBD1	CASSPLLTGGYEQYF	TGTGCCAGCAGTCCCCTTTTGACAGGGGGCTACGAGCAGTACTTC
15	TRBV27	TRBJ2-5	TRBD2	CASSAGGGLWETQYF	TGTGCCAGCAGTGCCGGGGGGGGCCTATGGGAGACCCAGTACTTC
12	TRBV18	TRBJ2-3	NA	CASSPGMDTQYF	TGTGCCAGCTCACCCGGGATGGATACGCAGTATTTT
15	TRBV6-1	TRBJ2-7	TRBD1	CASSEWDRDGHEQYF	TGTGCCAGCAGTGAGTGGGACAGGGACGGCCACGAGCAGTACTTC
13	TRBV7-9	TRBJ2-7	NA	CASSLLGVGEQYF	TGTGCCAGCAGCTTACTAGGGGTTGGGGAGCAGTACTTC
15	TRBV2	TRBJ2-7	TRBD2	CASSQRTSGSYEQYF	TGTGCCAGCAGTCAACGGACTAGCGGGTCCTACGAGCAGTACTTC
15	TRBV12-5	TRBJ1-1	NA	CASGLDRALGTEAFF	TGTGCTAGTGGTTTGGACAGGGCCCTGGGCACTGAAGCTTTCTTT
11	TRBV20-1	TRBJ1-1	NA	CSARDYREAFF	TGCAGTGCTAGAGATTACAGGGAAGCTTTCTTT